A selection of T cell receptor beta chains follows, all from one sample in a study of Ad26.COV2.S vaccination and SARS-CoV-2 variants. Libraries were prepared by immunoSEQ multiplex PCR; TCRdb keeps only in-frame clonotypes and omits some of them. The sample holds about 350,000 clones; about nine tenths are singletons and the top ten take approximately 5.9%. This specimen consisted of peripheral blood, obtained in a trial of Ad26.COV2.S vaccine versus placebo. All receptors come from a person between 18 and 65 years old who received the Ad26.COV2.S COVID-19 vaccine or a placebo. Each CDR3 is given with its conserved first and last residue. D genes are given only for firm matches. For some rows the clone size is stated as once, few or many, or as a class when expanded; others skip it.

V gene: TRBV3-1/TRBV3-2
clone size: NA
J gene: TRBJ1-5
D gene: NA
CDR3 protein: CASSQDLVQPQHF
CDR3 DNA: TGTGCCAGCAGCCAAGATCTTGTCCAGCCCCAGCATTTT

V gene: TRBV6-2/TRBV6-3
clone size: NA
J gene: TRBJ1-1
D gene: NA
CDR3 protein: CASSYGPGYTEAFF
CDR3 DNA: TGTGCCAGCAGTTACGGTCCAGGTTATACTGAAGCTTTCTTT

V gene: TRBV5-4
clone size: NA
J gene: TRBJ2-1
D gene: TRBD2
CDR3 protein: CASSREYAGLVNNEQFF
CDR3 DNA: TGTGCCAGCAGCCGAGAATACGCGGGACTAGTGAACAATGAGCAGTTCTTC

V gene: TRBV5-4
clone size: NA
J gene: TRBJ2-7
D gene: NA
CDR3 protein: CASSLSGEQYF
CDR3 DNA: TGTGCCAGCAGCTTGAGTGGCGAGCAGTACTTC

V gene: TRBV4-3
clone size: once
J gene: TRBJ1-2
D gene: TRBD1
CDR3 protein: CASSHAGQGVRGYTF
CDR3 DNA: TGCGCCAGCAGCCATGCCGGACAGGGTGTGCGGGGCTACACCTTC

V gene: TRBV7-9
clone size: NA
J gene: TRBJ1-2
D gene: TRBD1
CDR3 protein: CASSLVGQARPGTF
CDR3 DNA: TGTGCCAGCAGCTTAGTGGGACAGGCACGGCCAGGCACCTTC

V gene: TRBV10-2
clone size: NA
J gene: TRBJ2-2
D gene: NA
CDR3 protein: CASSPGRRGGPTGELFF
CDR3 DNA: TGCGCCAGCAGTCCCGGTCGGAGGGGGGGCCCGACCGGGGAGCTGTTTTTT

V gene: TRBV7-3
clone size: NA
J gene: TRBJ2-3
D gene: TRBD2
CDR3 protein: CASSRSGRSTDTQYF
CDR3 DNA: TGTGCCAGCAGCCGTAGCGGGCGAAGCACAGATACGCAGTATTTT

V gene: TRBV5-1
clone size: NA
J gene: TRBJ1-1
D gene: NA
CDR3 protein: CASRATTDTEAFF
CDR3 DNA: TGCGCCAGCAGGGCAACAACTGACACTGAAGCTTTCTTT

V gene: TRBV19
clone size: NA
J gene: TRBJ2-2
D gene: NA
CDR3 protein: CASSISQFFGTGELFF
CDR3 DNA: TGTGCCAGTAGTATAAGTCAATTCTTTGGCACCGGGGAGCTGTTTTTT

V gene: TRBV9
clone size: NA
J gene: TRBJ2-5
D gene: TRBD2
CDR3 protein: CASSFSRTSGRGYQETQYF
CDR3 DNA: TGTGCCAGCAGCTTCTCCCGGACTAGCGGGAGGGGGTACCAAGAGACCCAGTACTTC

V gene: TRBV3-1/TRBV3-2
clone size: NA
J gene: TRBJ1-4
D gene: TRBD1
CDR3 protein: CASSVQGAQNEKLFF
CDR3 DNA: TGTGCCAGCAGCGTCCAGGGGGCGCAGAATGAAAAACTGTTTTTT

V gene: TRBV4-2
clone size: NA
J gene: TRBJ1-2
D gene: NA
CDR3 protein: CASSQELRGVVVYGYTF
CDR3 DNA: TGTGCCAGCAGCCAAGAGCTTCGAGGTGTAGTAGTGTATGGCTACACCTTC

V gene: TRBV7-2
clone size: NA
J gene: TRBJ1-5
D gene: NA
CDR3 protein: CASSLGGWDQPQHF
CDR3 DNA: TGTGCCAGCAGCTTAGGCGGTTGGGATCAGCCCCAGCATTTT

V gene: TRBV6-1
clone size: NA
J gene: TRBJ1-5
D gene: NA
CDR3 protein: CASSDGGPNQPQHF
CDR3 DNA: TGTGCCAGCAGTGATGGTGGTCCCAATCAGCCCCAGCATTTT

V gene: TRBV30
clone size: NA
J gene: TRBJ2-6
D gene: TRBD1
CDR3 protein: CAWDRGTSGANVLTF
CDR3 DNA: TGTGCCTGGGACAGGGGCACCTCTGGGGCCAACGTCCTGACTTTC

V gene: TRBV5-4
clone size: few
J gene: TRBJ2-7
D gene: TRBD1
CDR3 protein: CASSPETGDDEQYF
CDR3 DNA: TGTGCCAGCAGCCCTGAGACAGGGGACGACGAGCAGTACTTC

V gene: TRBV27
clone size: NA
J gene: TRBJ2-4
D gene: NA
CDR3 protein: CASSARARRAKNIQYF
CDR3 DNA: TGTGCCAGCAGTGCCCGGGCCCGGCGGGCCAAAAACATTCAGTACTTC

V gene: TRBV20-1
clone size: NA
J gene: TRBJ1-2
D gene: NA
CDR3 protein: CSAAGNYGYTF
CDR3 DNA: TGCAGTGCTGCCGGGAACTATGGCTACACCTTC

V gene: TRBV7-2
clone size: NA
J gene: TRBJ2-5
D gene: NA
CDR3 protein: CASSPVSQETQYF
CDR3 DNA: TGTGCCAGCAGCCCCGTGTCCCAAGAGACCCAGTACTTC

V gene: TRBV27
clone size: NA
J gene: TRBJ1-2
D gene: NA
CDR3 protein: CASSYGPAGGYTF
CDR3 DNA: TGTGCCAGCAGCTACGGACCGGCTGGGGGCTACACCTTC

V gene: TRBV12-3/TRBV12-4
clone size: NA
J gene: TRBJ1-2
D gene: NA
CDR3 protein: CASSFLFYGYTF
CDR3 DNA: TGTGCCAGCAGTTTCCTCTTCTATGGCTACACCTTC

V gene: TRBV6-2/TRBV6-3
clone size: NA
J gene: TRBJ2-3
D gene: NA
CDR3 protein: CASSYAIRAQYF
CDR3 DNA: TGTGCCAGCAGTTACGCTATACGGGCGCAGTATTTT

V gene: TRBV7-9
clone size: NA
J gene: TRBJ2-5
D gene: TRBD2
CDR3 protein: CASRSASGRQETQYF
CDR3 DNA: TGTGCCAGCAGATCGGCTAGCGGGCGACAAGAGACCCAGTACTTC

V gene: TRBV30
clone size: once
J gene: TRBJ2-3
D gene: TRBD2
CDR3 protein: CAWSVRGGADTQYF
CDR3 DNA: TGTGCCTGGAGTGTACGGGGGGGTGCAGATACGCAGTATTTT

V gene: TRBV5-1
clone size: NA
J gene: TRBJ1-1
D gene: NA
CDR3 protein: CASIRSGTYNEAFF
CDR3 DNA: TGCGCCAGCATAAGGTCCGGGACCTATAATGAAGCTTTCTTT

V gene: TRBV30
clone size: NA
J gene: TRBJ1-5
D gene: NA
CDR3 protein: CAWSGARDQPQHF
CDR3 DNA: TGTGCCTGGAGTGGTGCGAGGGATCAGCCCCAGCATTTT

V gene: TRBV19
clone size: NA
J gene: TRBJ2-7
D gene: TRBD1
CDR3 protein: CASRGQESFYEQYF
CDR3 DNA: TGTGCCAGTAGGGGACAGGAATCCTTCTACGAGCAGTACTTC

V gene: TRBV6-2/TRBV6-3
clone size: NA
J gene: TRBJ1-1
D gene: NA
CDR3 protein: CASSLADGMNTEAFF
CDR3 DNA: TGTGCCAGCAGTCTCGCCGACGGAATGAACACTGAAGCTTTCTTT

V gene: TRBV10-3
clone size: NA
J gene: TRBJ2-4
D gene: NA
CDR3 protein: CAISGTAAAKNIQYF
CDR3 DNA: TGTGCCATCAGTGGGACAGCCGCAGCCAAAAACATTCAGTACTTC

V gene: TRBV4-3
clone size: NA
J gene: TRBJ1-6
D gene: NA
CDR3 protein: CASSQDRPGGSPLHF
CDR3 DNA: TGCGCCAGCAGCCAAGATCGACCCGGGGGTTCACCCCTCCACTTT

V gene: TRBV3-1/TRBV3-2
clone size: NA
J gene: TRBJ1-5
D gene: NA
CDR3 protein: CASSRSHTNRPNQPQHF
CDR3 DNA: TGTGCCAGCAGCCGCTCTCATACTAACAGGCCCAATCAGCCCCAGCATTTT

V gene: TRBV30
clone size: NA
J gene: TRBJ1-4
D gene: NA
CDR3 protein: CAWSPQAGGEKLFF
CDR3 DNA: TGTGCCTGGAGCCCACAGGCGGGAGGGGAAAAACTGTTTTTT

V gene: TRBV7-9
clone size: NA
J gene: TRBJ2-2
D gene: NA
CDR3 protein: CASSLAGTTNTGELFF
CDR3 DNA: TGTGCCAGCAGCTTGGCCGGGACCACCAACACCGGGGAGCTGTTTTTT

V gene: TRBV11-3
clone size: NA
J gene: TRBJ2-1
D gene: TRBD1
CDR3 protein: CASSSGQGARNNEQFF
CDR3 DNA: TGTGCCAGCAGCTCAGGACAGGGGGCTAGAAACAATGAGCAGTTCTTC

V gene: TRBV7-9
clone size: NA
J gene: TRBJ2-3
D gene: NA
CDR3 protein: CASSSPNANRVPDTQYF
CDR3 DNA: TGTGCCAGCAGCTCACCCAACGCGAACAGGGTCCCAGATACGCAGTATTTT

V gene: TRBV7-2
clone size: few
J gene: TRBJ1-1
D gene: TRBD1
CDR3 protein: CASSLTENSGTGAPFF
CDR3 DNA: TGTGCCAGCAGCTTAACAGAGAACTCCGGGACAGGGGCACCTTTCTTT

V gene: TRBV7-9
clone size: NA
J gene: TRBJ2-7
D gene: NA
CDR3 protein: CASSLLNFAYEQYF
CDR3 DNA: TGTGCCAGCAGCTTACTTAACTTCGCCTACGAGCAGTACTTC

V gene: TRBV18
clone size: NA
J gene: TRBJ2-4
D gene: NA
CDR3 protein: CASSPPSGFLAKNIQYF
CDR3 DNA: TGTGCCAGCTCACCACCGTCAGGGTTCCTAGCCAAAAACATTCAGTACTTC

V gene: TRBV27
clone size: NA
J gene: TRBJ2-2
D gene: NA
CDR3 protein: CASSSGYNTGELFF
CDR3 DNA: TGTGCCAGCAGCTCCGGTTACAACACCGGGGAGCTGTTTTTT

V gene: TRBV15
clone size: NA
J gene: TRBJ1-2
D gene: NA
CDR3 protein: CATNEGDDYGYTF
CDR3 DNA: TGTGCCACCAACGAGGGGGATGACTATGGCTACACCTTC